The 9 T cell receptor beta chains given below trace back to one sample, sequenced in a study of TIL therapy for anti-PD-1-resistant metastatic lung cancer listed by TCRdb under 2021. Using bias-controlled multiplex PCR with the immunoSEQ v3 hsTCRB kit, the TCR beta CDR3 regions were amplified from genomic DNA. TCRdb's version of the immuneACCESS table is confined to in-frame rearrangements and falls short of the full clone set. An unresolved V gene accounts for under half of the shortfall where checked; the remainder is of unknown origin. The sample has about 55,000 clones on record, around four fifths of them singletons. The top ten constitute 2.9% of the sample. Explained via the paper, the time point label denotes: pre-treatment sample, taken before nivolumab and TIL therapy. This specimen was blood, taken at baseline. The origin of the receptors is a person aged 25 to 85 with non-small cell lung cancer.

The gene calls are TRBV2 and TRBJ2-3; D remains unclear. The germline V gene encodes CDR1 SNHLY and CDR2 FYNNEI. The length of the CDR3 is 13 residues. Trimming pared 4 bases from V and 2 bases from J, leaving 7 bases between. For the CDR3, the DNA is TGTGCCAGCAGTGTGCATAACACAGATACGCAGTATTTT. Protein product: CASSVHNTDTQYF.

This clone was picked up a small number of times. The chain carries TRBV30 and TRBJ1-2; the D gene is possibly TRBD1 (6 bases). The CDR3 extends over 12 amino acids. Germline V gene lookup returns CDR1 GTSNPN and CDR2 SVGIG (reference sequence). Between the trimmed V and J ends, which lost 5 bases and 6 bases, there was a span of 13 bases. CDR3 DNA sequence: TGTGCCTGGGAAACAGGGAGCCATGGCTACACCTTC. Translating it yields CAWETGSHGYTF.

The chain is built from TRBV5-1 and TRBJ2-1; D is ambiguous. Trimming shortened V by 5 bases and J by 8 bases, and 11 bases separated the two germline ends. The CDR3 is made up of 12 amino acids. Germline V gene data show CDR1 as SGHRS and CDR2 as YFSETQ. The CDR3 reads CASSLPTHEQFF. Here the CDR3 DNA reads TGCGCCAGCAGTCTCCCGACACATGAGCAGTTCTTC. Based on the CDR3 plus reference TRBV5-1 and TRBJ2-1, the full variable domain is KAGVTQTPRYLIKTRGQQVTLSCSPISGHRSVSWYQQTPGQGLQFLFEYFSETQRNKGNFPGRFSGRQFSNSRSEMNVSTLELGDSALYLCASSLPTHEQFFGPGTRLTVL.

The V call is TRBV7-3, the J call TRBJ2-5; D may be TRBD1 or TRBD2 (5 bases each). The CDR3 runs to 16 residues. V was cut by 0 bases and J by 4 bases, with 15 bases left in between. Germline V gene data show CDR1 as SGHTA and CDR2 as FQGTGA. The CDR3 loop is CASSLTGTPRGETQYF. The CDR3 DNA sequence: TGTGCCAGCAGCTTAACCGGGACCCCACGGGGAGAGACCCAGTACTTC.

This clone was recorded a few times. The V and J genes are TRBV6-2 or TRBV6-3 and TRBJ1-5; D is unclear. Trimming took 0 bases from V and 4 from J, leaving 4 bases between them. The CDR3 consists of 13 residues. The V gene's germline CDR1 is MNHEY and CDR2 SVGEGT. The CDR3 sequence: CASSYSQNQPQHF. The CDR3 nucleotides read TGTGCCAGCAGTTACTCCCAAAATCAGCCCCAGCATTTT.

The chain recombines TRBV5-1 with TRBJ1-1; D ambiguous. Trimming took 5 bases from V and 0 from J, leaving 11 bases between them. The CDR3 sequence is 14 residues long. CDR1 is SGHRS, CDR2 YFSETQ, per germline. The CDR3 region is CASRLDGMNTEAFF. CDR3 in DNA: TGCGCCAGCAGATTAGACGGGATGAACACTGAAGCTTTCTTT.

The J gene is TRBJ2-7, the V gene TRBV7-9; 7 bases match TRBD2. Germline V gene data show CDR1 as SEHNR and CDR2 as FQNEAQ (reference sequence). The CDR3 sequence is 14 residues long. The trim removed 3 bases at V and 2 bases at J, leaving 4 bases unmatched. The CDR3 is CASSLGGSPYEQYF. In nucleotides, the CDR3 is TGTGCCAGCAGCTTGGGAGGGTCCCCCTACGAGCAGTACTTC. Filled out from reference TRBV7-9 and TRBJ2-7, the complete variable domain reads DTGVSQNPRHKITKRGQNVTFRCDPISEHNRLYWYRQTLGQGPEFLTYFQNEAQLEKSRLLSDRFSAERPKGSFSTLEIQRTEQGDSAMYLCASSLGGSPYEQYFGPGTRLTVT.

The rearrangement links TRBV30 to TRBJ1-3, with D uncertain. Germline CDR1 GTSNPN, CDR2 SVGIG (reference sequence). Trimming pared 8 bases from V and 2 bases from J, leaving 13 bases between. The CDR3 has 13 residues. CDR3 sequence: CAGPTGAGNTIYF. The CDR3 DNA sequence: TGTGCCGGCCCCACCGGGGCTGGAAACACCATATATTTT.

The chain is built from TRBV4-3 and TRBJ2-2, with D tentatively TRBD2 (7 bases). Per the germline V gene, CDR1 is LGHNA and CDR2 is YSLEER. Between the trimmed V and J ends, which lost 0 bases and 2 bases, there was a span of 10 bases. CDR3 size: 16 residues. CDR3: CASSQDRGGNTGELFF. CDR3 in DNA: TGCGCCAGCAGCCAAGATAGGGGGGGTAACACCGGGGAGCTGTTTTTT.